The 31 T cell receptor beta chains below come from one sample, sequenced in a study of CD8 T cells in Susac syndrome. Random-hexamer reverse transcription was applied to about 0.45 to 1 ug RNA. From the immunoSEQ multiplex PCR reads, TCRdb called clonotypes with MiXCR, one entry per CDR3 protein. Among a few hundred thousand distinct CDR3 sequences, roughly 96% were seen once, and the ten largest hold 0.085% to 0.1%. Sequencing input: CD4+ T cells from PBMCs. The receptors were gathered from a human donor with multiple sclerosis.

The J gene is TRBJ2-7, the V gene TRBV15; 10 nucleotides match TRBD2. Germline lookup yields CDR1 LNHNV and CDR2 YYDKDF (reference sequence). After removal of 2 bases from V and 1 base from J, the junction contained 5 bases not matched to a gene. CDR3 length equals 16 residues. The CDR3 region is CATSRSLLAGSYEQYF. CDR3 bases: TGTGCCACCAGCAGATCCTTACTAGCGGGATCCTACGAGCAGTACTTC.

The V call is TRBV6-5, the J call TRBJ1-1; 7 nucleotides line up with TRBD1. With V trimmed by 6 bases and J by 9 bases, 7 bases remained unmatched. In germline, CDR1 is MNHEY, CDR2 SVGAGI. This CDR3 is built from 12 residues. CDR3 region: CASRREQGQAFF. DNA for the CDR3: TGTGCCAGCAGGCGAGAACAGGGGCAAGCTTTCTTT.

The V call is TRBV7-8, the J call TRBJ2-7; 14 positions agree with TRBD2. This CDR3 spans 15 amino acids. Trimming at V came to 5 bases and at J to 3 bases, leaving 3 bases not matched to a gene. Germline loops: CDR1 SGHVS, CDR2 FQNEAQ. CDR3 residues: CASSRTSGGIYEQYF. The CDR3 coding sequence is TGTGCCAGCAGCAGGACTAGCGGGGGGATCTACGAGCAGTACTTC.

V is TRBV29-1 and J is TRBJ1-1, with D perhaps TRBD1 (5 bases). V was clipped by 0 bases and J by 8 bases, with 13 bases between them. Per the germline V gene, CDR1 is SQVTM and CDR2 is ANQGSEA. This CDR3 spans 13 amino acids. The CDR3 loop is CSVEDQGVREAFF. CDR3 DNA: TGCAGCGTTGAAGATCAAGGGGTAAGGGAAGCTTTCTTT.

The chain links TRBV7-3 to TRBJ2-1; 7 nucleotides align to TRBD2. The junction had 13 bases not matched to a gene; V was cut back by 4 bases and J by 10 bases. CDR1 is SGHTA and CDR2 is FQGTGA in the germline V gene. This CDR3 contains 15 residues. The CDR3 DNA reads TGTGCCAGCAGCTCAGGACTAGAGAGGAGTCGAGAGCAGTTCTTC. This encodes CASSSGLERSREQFF.

The V and J genes are TRBV7-3 and TRBJ1-2; 7 bases align to TRBD1. This CDR3 is 14 amino acids long. The junction had 7 bases not matched to a gene; V was cut back by 5 bases and J by 4 bases. Germline lookup yields CDR1 SGHTA and CDR2 FQGTGA. CDR3 in DNA: TGTGCCAGCAGCCTTGGACAGGCCAGCTATGGCTACACCTTC. It yields the protein CASSLGQASYGYTF.

V usage is TRBV30 and J usage is TRBJ1-5, with TRBD1 matching over 9 bases. The J segment lost 3 bases and the V segment lost 2 bases, leaving 5 bases of the junction unmatched. Germline CDR1 and CDR2: GTSNPN and SVGIG (reference sequence). This CDR3 region has 15 residues. This CDR3 reads CAWSRGDRANQPQHF. The CDR3 region has the DNA TGTGCCTGGAGTAGGGGGGACAGGGCCAATCAGCCCCAGCATTTT. Together with reference TRBV30 and TRBJ1-5, the CDR3 gives the full variable domain: SQTIHQWPATLVQPVGSPLSLECTVEGTSNPNLYWYRQAAGRGLQLLFYSVGIGQISSEVPQNLSASRPQDRQFILSSKKLLLSDSGFYLCAWSRGDRANQPQHFGDGTRLSIL.

V usage is TRBV3-1 and J usage is TRBJ1-1; the D is unclear. Germline V gives CDR1 LGHDT, CDR2 YNNKEL (reference sequence). This CDR3 has 11 amino acids. V was cut by 2 bases and J by 11 bases, with 9 bases left in between. In nucleotides, the CDR3 is TGTGCCAGCAGCCAACTTACGAGGGCTTTCTTT. Its translation is CASSQLTRAFF.

This clonotype appeared once. The chain carries TRBV4-1 and TRBJ2-5; TRBD1 agrees at 8 bases. The CDR3 is 16 amino acids. Losses at the gene ends were 0 bases for V and 3 bases for J; bases not matched to a gene: 6. Germline values: CDR1 MGHRA, CDR2 YSYEKL. The CDR3 sequence is CASSQEASGGEETQYF. DNA for the CDR3: TGCGCCAGCAGCCAAGAAGCCTCAGGGGGCGAAGAGACCCAGTACTTC.

The CDR3 region has the DNA TGTGCCAGCAGCCTAGCGGGAGGGACGGGGAATGAGCAGTTCTTC. Protein sequence: CASSLAGGTGNEQFF. V and J are TRBV5-4 and TRBJ2-1, with 12 bases identical to TRBD2. CDR3 length equals 15 residues. Germline CDR1 and CDR2: SGHNT and YYREEE (reference sequence). Germline trimming cut 4 bases from V and 7 bases from J; bases unmatched to any gene: 6.

The chain uses TRBV3-1 and TRBJ2-7, with D maybe TRBD1 (5 bases). Germline loops: CDR1 LGHDT, CDR2 YNNKEL (reference sequence). The CDR3 runs to 14 residues. The V end lost 4 bases, the J end lost 4 bases, and 14 bases lay between the germline ends. The CDR3 here is CASSLGRQIYEQYF. The CDR3 DNA is TGTGCCAGCAGCCTGGGTCGACAGATTTACGAGCAGTACTTC.

The chain carries TRBV18 and TRBJ1-4; D unresolved. The germline V gene encodes CDR1 KGHSH and CDR2 LQKENI. The CDR3 contains 11 residues. V was cut by 2 bases and J by 6 bases, with 1 base left in between. The DNA of the CDR3 is TGTGCCAGCTCACCAGATGAAAAACTGTTTTTT. As protein: CASSPDEKLFF.

The chain employs TRBV5-1 and TRBJ2-1; no clear D gene. V lost 6 bases and J lost 5, with 6 bases in between. The CDR3 spans 11 residues. CDR1 is SGHRS, CDR2 YFSETQ, per germline. The CDR3 spells CASTLHNEQFF. CDR3 DNA sequence: TGCGCCAGCACTCTGCACAATGAGCAGTTCTTC.

This clonotype was recorded a few times. This chain connects TRBV20-1 to TRBJ2-1; either TRBD1 or TRBD2 may fit D (5 bases each). The CDR3 extends over 15 amino acids. Germline CDR1 is DFQATT and CDR2 is SNEGSKA (reference sequence). V was clipped by 3 bases and J by 0 bases, with 12 bases between them. The CDR3, as DNA: TGCAGTGCTAGGGGGGTCGCCGGCTCCTACAATGAGCAGTTCTTC. Its protein product is CSARGVAGSYNEQFF.

The chain recombines TRBV7-9 with TRBJ2-2; possibly TRBD2 for D (6 bases). There are 15 residues in the CDR3. CDR1 SEHNR and CDR2 FQNEAQ come from the germline V gene (reference sequence). Trimming removed 5 bases from V and 6 bases from J, with 16 bases in between. DNA of the CDR3: TGTGCCAGCAGCCCCGGGACTTGGACCTCCGGGGAGCTGTTTTTT. This codes for CASSPGTWTSGELFF.

The DNA of the CDR3 is TGCAGTGCGGGGACAGCTTCAAACTATGGCTACACCTTC. It translates to CSAGTASNYGYTF. V is TRBV20-1 and J is TRBJ1-2, with 7 bases aligning to TRBD1. The CDR3 consists of 13 residues. V was pared by 6 bases and J by 2 bases, with 6 bases of the junction left unmatched. Germline CDR1 is DFQATT and CDR2 is SNEGSKA (reference sequence).

This chain connects TRBV5-4 to TRBJ2-7; D perhaps matches TRBD2 (6 bases). With 0 bases removed from V and 5 bases from J, the gap between germline ends came to 12 bases. The germline CDR1 and CDR2 sequences are SGHNT and YYREEE (reference sequence). This CDR3 spans 14 amino acids. The CDR3 bases are TGTGCCAGCAGCTTGGGACTAGGGCGGGACGAGCAGTACTTC. Protein product: CASSLGLGRDEQYF.

J is TRBJ2-3 and V is TRBV15, with 8 bases that match TRBD2. V trimming: 0 bases; J trimming: 4 bases; junction bases outside the gene matches: 12. CDR1 and CDR2 (germline): LNHNV, YYDKDF (reference sequence). This CDR3 is 18 amino acids long. This chain's CDR3 is CATSRDKESSGVPDTQYF. The CDR3, as DNA: TGTGCCACCAGCAGAGATAAGGAAAGTAGCGGGGTACCAGATACGCAGTATTTT.

This clonotype has a single count. This chain uses TRBV9 with TRBJ2-1; 8 nucleotides match TRBD2. Germline CDR1 SGDLS, CDR2 YYNGEE. The CDR3 runs to 16 residues. V dropped 0 bases and J dropped 7; count of bases not matched to a gene: 9. The DNA for the CDR3 is TGTGCCAGCAGCGTAGACTATCGGCTAGCGGGTAATGAGCAGTTCTTC. It is translated as CASSVDYRLAGNEQFF.

This clonotype was seen a handful of times. V gene TRBV2 combines with J gene TRBJ1-5; D gene ambiguous. The germline V and J ends were trimmed by 8 bases and 2 bases, with 7 bases remaining between them. Germline V gives CDR1 SNHLY, CDR2 FYNNEI. This CDR3 has 12 residues. This CDR3 reads CASREGNQPQHF. The CDR3 region has the DNA TGTGCCAGCCGGGAGGGCAATCAGCCCCAGCATTTT.

This clonotype appeared a single time. The J gene is TRBJ1-2, the V gene TRBV10-3; D gene uncertain. With 0 bases removed from V and 5 bases from J, the gap between germline ends came to 7 bases. This CDR3 is built from 13 residues. Germline CDR1 ENHRY, CDR2 SYGVKD. Written as DNA, the CDR3 is TGTGCCATCAGTGAGTCCCAAATGTATGGCTACACCTTC. Amino acids: CAISESQMYGYTF.

The chain joins TRBV7-9 to TRBJ2-5; perhaps TRBD1 as D (5 bases). Trimming left V 2 bases short and J 7 bases short, with 8 bases between. The CDR3 has 12 residues. CDR1 and CDR2 from the germline V gene are SEHNR and FQNEAQ (reference sequence). The CDR3 spells CASSLRGATQYF. CDR3 sequence (DNA): TGTGCCAGCAGCTTAAGGGGCGCGACCCAGTACTTC.

A few counts support this clonotype. One end of the junction varies from germline; a read error may be responsible. The rearrangement uses TRBV12-3 or TRBV12-4 and TRBJ1-1, with unresolved D. The CDR3 is 13 amino acids. The CDR3 loop is CASSLVGNTEAFF. The CDR3 DNA reads TGTGCCAGCAGCTTAGTGGGGAACACTGAAGCTTTCTTT.

J is TRBJ2-3 and V is TRBV30; a weak D match, TRBD2 (6 bases). The V gene's germline CDR1 is GTSNPN and CDR2 SVGIG (reference sequence). V was trimmed by 1 base and J by 4 bases, leaving 9 bases between them. The CDR3 loop spans 13 amino acids. The CDR3 region is CAWSDGTSDTQYF. CDR3 sequence (DNA): TGTGCCTGGAGTGATGGGACTTCAGATACGCAGTATTTT.

This chain uses TRBV19 with TRBJ1-5; 7 bases agree with TRBD1. The CDR3 runs to 13 residues. In germline, CDR1 is LNHDA, CDR2 SQIVND (reference sequence). V lost 7 bases, J lost 8 bases, and 8 bases stayed unmatched. CDR3 coding DNA: TGTGCCAGTACAATCGGGACAGCCGAGCCCCAGCATTTT. Protein sequence: CASTIGTAEPQHF. The entire variable domain, with the rest obtained from reference TRBV19 and TRBJ1-5, is as follows: DGGITQSPKYLFRKEGQNVTLSCEQNLNHDAMYWYRQDPGQGLRLIYYSQIVNDFQKGDIAEGYSVSREKKESFPLTVTSAQKNPTAFYLCASTIGTAEPQHFGDGTRLSIL.

CDR3 in amino acids: CSARPAGLYNEQFF. The CDR3, as DNA: TGCAGTGCTAGACCAGCGGGGCTTTACAATGAGCAGTTCTTC. The chain links TRBV20-1 to TRBJ2-1, with 7 bases fitting TRBD2. V lost 2 bases to trimming and J lost 4 bases; unmatched junction nucleotides: 5. Germline lookup yields CDR1 DFQATT and CDR2 SNEGSKA (reference sequence). The CDR3 has 14 amino acids.

This clonotype was seen a single time. This chain joins TRBV29-1 and TRBJ2-1, with D perhaps matching TRBD2 (5 bases). CDR3 length: 15 residues. The V end was cut by 6 bases, the J end by 3 bases, with 18 bases between. Germline CDR1 and CDR2: SQVTM and ANQGSEA. The CDR3 DNA is TGCAGCGTCTCGCCACCTAGCTTCGTCTACAATGAGCAGTTCTTC. Translation: CSVSPPSFVYNEQFF.

This rearrangement joins TRBV20-1 to TRBJ1-1; D is unresolved. CDR3 length: 13 residues. Germline V CDR1 and CDR2: DFQATT, SNEGSKA (reference sequence). The V gene lost 6 bases and the J gene lost 5 bases, with 16 bases spanning the gap. CDR3 amino acids: CSAVGASMTEAFF. The CDR3 DNA reads as TGCAGTGCAGTGGGCGCCTCAATGACTGAAGCTTTCTTT.

The chain links TRBV3-1 to TRBJ2-1; 13 positions agree with TRBD2. The CDR3 loop spans 15 amino acids. The ends lost 4 bases at V and 9 bases at J; junction bases unmatched: 6. Germline V lookup: CDR1 LGHDT, CDR2 YNNKEL (reference sequence). CDR3 loop: CASSLSGLAGVEQFF. The CDR3 nucleotides are TGTGCCAGCAGCCTTTCAGGACTAGCGGGGGTTGAGCAGTTCTTC.

V gene TRBV12-3 or TRBV12-4 combines with J gene TRBJ1-5; 8 nucleotides align to TRBD1. The CDR3 runs 14 residues. The J segment lost 4 bases and the V segment lost 5 bases, leaving 4 bases of the junction unmatched. CDR3 sequence: CASSSTGGNQPQHF. The CDR3 DNA is TGTGCCAGCAGTAGTACAGGGGGAAATCAGCCCCAGCATTTT.

The chain uses TRBV20-1 and TRBJ2-1, with 10 nucleotides matching TRBD1. CDR1 and CDR2 from the germline V gene are DFQATT and SNEGSKA (reference sequence). V lost 5 bases, J lost 1 base, and 2 bases stayed unmatched. CDR3 length: 14 residues. The chain's CDR3 is CSARDRGSYNEQFF. DNA of the CDR3: TGCAGTGCTCGGGACAGGGGTTCCTACAATGAGCAGTTCTTC.